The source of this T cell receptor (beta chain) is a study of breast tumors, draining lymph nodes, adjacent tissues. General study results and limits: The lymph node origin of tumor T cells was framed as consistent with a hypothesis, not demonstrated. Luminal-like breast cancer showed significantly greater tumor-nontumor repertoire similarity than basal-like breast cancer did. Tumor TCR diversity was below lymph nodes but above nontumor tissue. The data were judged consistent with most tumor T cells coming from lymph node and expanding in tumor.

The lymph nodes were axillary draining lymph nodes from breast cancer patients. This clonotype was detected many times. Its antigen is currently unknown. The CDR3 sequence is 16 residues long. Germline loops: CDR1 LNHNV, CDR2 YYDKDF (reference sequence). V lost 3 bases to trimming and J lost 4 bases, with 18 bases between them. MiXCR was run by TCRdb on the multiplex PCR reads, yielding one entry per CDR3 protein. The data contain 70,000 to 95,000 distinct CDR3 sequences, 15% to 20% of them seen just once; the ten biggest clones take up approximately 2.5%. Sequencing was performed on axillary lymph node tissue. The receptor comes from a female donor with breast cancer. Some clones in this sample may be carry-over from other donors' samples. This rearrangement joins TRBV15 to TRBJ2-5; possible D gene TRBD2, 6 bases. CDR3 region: CATSRGAGKRGETQYF. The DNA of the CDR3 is TGTGCCACCAGCAGGGGAGCGGGCAAGAGAGGAGAGACCCAGTACTTC.